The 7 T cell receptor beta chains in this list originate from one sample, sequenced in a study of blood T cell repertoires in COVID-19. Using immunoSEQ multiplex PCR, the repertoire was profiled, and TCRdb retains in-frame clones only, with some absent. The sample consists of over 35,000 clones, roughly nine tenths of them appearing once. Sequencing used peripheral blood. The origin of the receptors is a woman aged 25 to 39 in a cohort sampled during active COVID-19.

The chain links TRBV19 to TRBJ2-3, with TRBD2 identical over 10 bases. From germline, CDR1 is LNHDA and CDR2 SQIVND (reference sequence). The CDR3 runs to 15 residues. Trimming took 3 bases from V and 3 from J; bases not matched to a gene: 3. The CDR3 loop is CASSIGGLATDTQYF. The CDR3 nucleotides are TGTGCCAGTAGTATCGGGGGACTAGCGACAGATACGCAGTATTTT. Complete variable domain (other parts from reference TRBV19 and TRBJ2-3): DGGITQSPKYLFRKEGQNVTLSCEQNLNHDAMYWYRQDPGQGLRLIYYSQIVNDFQKGDIAEGYSVSREKKESFPLTVTSAQKNPTAFYLCASSIGGLATDTQYFGPGTRLTVL.

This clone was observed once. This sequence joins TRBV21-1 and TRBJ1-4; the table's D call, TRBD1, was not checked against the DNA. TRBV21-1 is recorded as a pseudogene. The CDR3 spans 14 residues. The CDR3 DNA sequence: TGTGCCAGCAGGACAGGGGGCTATAATGAAAAACTGTTTTTT. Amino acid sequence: CASRTGGYNEKLFF.

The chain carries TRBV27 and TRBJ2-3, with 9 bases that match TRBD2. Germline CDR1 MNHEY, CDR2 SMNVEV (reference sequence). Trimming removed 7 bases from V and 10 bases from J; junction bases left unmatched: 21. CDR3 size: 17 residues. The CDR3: CASKPPLLAGSGSAQYF. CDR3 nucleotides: TGTGCCAGCAAACCACCCCTCCTAGCGGGGAGCGGTAGTGCGCAGTATTTT.

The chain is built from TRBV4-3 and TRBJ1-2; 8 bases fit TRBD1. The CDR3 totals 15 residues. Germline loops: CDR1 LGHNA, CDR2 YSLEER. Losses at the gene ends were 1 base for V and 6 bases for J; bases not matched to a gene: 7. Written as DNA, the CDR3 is TGCGCCAGCAGCCAAGGGATTGGGACAGGTGATGGCTACACCTTC. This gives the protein CASSQGIGTGDGYTF.

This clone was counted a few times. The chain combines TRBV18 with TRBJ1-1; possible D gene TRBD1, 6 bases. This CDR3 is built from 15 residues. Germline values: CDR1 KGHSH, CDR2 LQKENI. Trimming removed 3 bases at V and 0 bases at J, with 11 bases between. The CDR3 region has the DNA TGTGCCAGCTCACCTACCGGGACATTGAACACTGAAGCTTTCTTT. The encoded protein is CASSPTGTLNTEAFF.

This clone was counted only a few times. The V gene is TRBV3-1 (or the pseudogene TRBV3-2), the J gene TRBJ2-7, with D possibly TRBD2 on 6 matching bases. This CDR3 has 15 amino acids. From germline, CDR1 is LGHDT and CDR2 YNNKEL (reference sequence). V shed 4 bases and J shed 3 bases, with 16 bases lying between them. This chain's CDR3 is CASSRRDTPLYEQYF. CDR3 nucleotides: TGTGCCAGCAGCCGGAGGGATACTCCACTCTACGAGCAGTACTTC.

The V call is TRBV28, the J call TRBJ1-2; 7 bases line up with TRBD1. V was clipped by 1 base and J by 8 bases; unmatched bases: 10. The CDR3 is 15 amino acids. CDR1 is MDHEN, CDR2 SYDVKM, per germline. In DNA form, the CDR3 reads TGTGCCAGCAGTTTATTGGCAGGGGGGATTTTGGGCTACACCTTC. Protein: CASSLLAGGILGYTF.